The rows below give T cell receptor beta chains drawn from one sample of a study of shared clonotypes between healthy human individuals. The protocol was immunoSEQ multiplex PCR, while the TCRdb copy is restricted to in-frame clones and leaves out a portion. The sample includes about 2.4 million clones, roughly 93% of them seen just once. Sequences were obtained from naive CD4+ T cells from PBMCs. The receptors were gathered from a young man in good health. Some clones in this sample may be carry-over from other donors' samples. Both conserved end residues are part of each CDR3. Fields, in order: D gene, J gene, V gene, clone size, CDR3 DNA, CDR3 protein. D genes are given only for firm matches. Size tells how often a clone was seen (once, few, many) or the class of an expanded clone, and some rows leave it out.

TRBD1	TRBJ1-4	TRBV18	once	TGTGCCAGCTCACCACTTACAGGGGACGATAGTGGAAAACTGTTTTTT	CASSPLTGDDSGKLFF
TRBD1	TRBJ2-1	TRBV7-6	-	TGTGCCAGCAGCTTAGACAGGGGCCACTACAATGAGCAGTTCTTC	CASSLDRGHYNEQFF
-	TRBJ2-7	TRBV4-2	-	TGTGCCAGCAGCCAAGAGCACAGGGTCTTCGAGCAGTACTTC	CASSQEHRVFEQYF
-	TRBJ2-5	TRBV5-1	-	TGCGCCAGCAGCGTAGTAGGACCTAAAGAGACCCAGTACTTC	CASSVVGPKETQYF
TRBD2	TRBJ2-5	TRBV6-1	-	TGTGCCAGCAGTGAACGCGGGAGGGGAGGGGAGACCCAGTACTTC	CASSERGRGGETQYF
-	TRBJ1-2	TRBV27	-	TGTGCCAGCAGCCTGTATGGGACTTATGGCTACACCTTC	CASSLYGTYGYTF
TRBD1	TRBJ2-5	TRBV10-2	-	TGCGCCAGCAGGAGGACAGGGGCACAAGAGACCCAGTACTTC	CASRRTGAQETQYF
-	TRBJ2-5	TRBV7-9	few	TGTGCCAGCAGCTTTGGGGCGGAGACCCAGTACTTC	CASSFGAETQYF
-	TRBJ2-3	TRBV28	-	TGTGCCAGCAGTTTACCCGAGAGGACGCAGTATTTT	CASSLPERTQYF
-	TRBJ1-2	TRBV28	once	TGTGCCAGCAGTTTATTGGGGGGGGCGGACGGCTACACCTTC	CASSLLGGADGYTF
TRBD2	TRBJ2-7	TRBV29-1	-	TGCAGCGCCGGGACTATTTTATACGAGCAGTACTTC	CSAGTILYEQYF
-	TRBJ1-5	TRBV6-5	-	TGTGCCAGCACCGGTGGGGTAGCCCAGCCCCAGCATTTT	CASTGGVAQPQHF
-	TRBJ1-2	TRBV28	-	TGTGCCAGCAGTTTATATGAGGGGCGAGGCTACACCTTC	CASSLYEGRGYTF
-	TRBJ2-3	TRBV6-1	-	TGTGCCAGCAGTAATCGGCAGTCTTCGGCAGATACGCAGTATTTT	CASSNRQSSADTQYF
-	TRBJ1-2	TRBV7-9	-	TGTGCCAGCACCATCGGGGGCCGTCACTATGGCTACACCTTC	CASTIGGRHYGYTF
TRBD2	TRBJ2-1	TRBV28	-	TGTGCCAGCAGTGGGGACTACCCCAACAATGAGCAGTTCTTC	CASSGDYPNNEQFF
-	TRBJ2-2	TRBV19	-	TGTGCCAGTACCTCGACGGGAACGAGACTCACCGGGGAGCTGTTTTTT	CASTSTGTRLTGELFF
-	TRBJ2-5	TRBV9	-	TGTGCCAGCAGCGTAGCTCCGAGGGGGGACCAAGAGACCCAGTACTTC	CASSVAPRGDQETQYF
-	TRBJ1-2	TRBV25-1	-	TGTGCCAGCAGGCCGTCAGGTGGCTATGGCTACACCTTC	CASRPSGGYGYTF
-	TRBJ2-3	TRBV7-3	-	TGTGCCAGCAGCAAATTTCCCACGGATACGCAGTATTTT	CASSKFPTDTQYF
TRBD1	TRBJ2-7	TRBV2	-	TGTGCCAGCAGTCCCGGGACAGGGGGCGCGTACGAGCAGTACTTC	CASSPGTGGAYEQYF
-	TRBJ2-7	TRBV5-1	few	TGCGCCAGCAGCAAATGGGACAACTCCTACGAGCAGTACTTC	CASSKWDNSYEQYF
-	TRBJ2-2	TRBV27	few	TGTGCCAGCAGTCCCCTAGCCAACGGGTACACCGGGGAGCTGTTTTTT	CASSPLANGYTGELFF
-	TRBJ2-7	TRBV29-1	-	TGCAGCGTTGCATGGGACTCCTACGAGCAGTACTTC	CSVAWDSYEQYF
-	TRBJ2-3	TRBV28	-	TGTGCCAGCAGTTTTGGGCCGTTCACAGATACGCAGTATTTT	CASSFGPFTDTQYF
-	TRBJ1-3	TRBV5-1	-	TGCGCCAGCAGCTTAGTGCCGGCGGGAGGAAACACCATATATTTT	CASSLVPAGGNTIYF
-	TRBJ2-7	TRBV6-1	-	TGTGCCAGCAGTTTGGTGGGATACGAGCAGTACTTC	CASSLVGYEQYF
-	TRBJ1-5	TRBV4-2	-	TGTGCCAGCAGCCCCGGAGGAGGATTCCGGACAGACACACTCCATCAGCCCCAGCATTTT	CASSPGGGFRTDTLHQPQHF
-	TRBJ1-2	TRBV18	-	TGTGCCAGCTCACCACGGGCGGGGGATGGCTACACCTTC	CASSPRAGDGYTF
TRBD2	TRBJ2-3	TRBV4-1	-	TGCGCCAGCAGCCCACTGGGACTAGCGACAGATACGCAGTATTTT	CASSPLGLATDTQYF
-	TRBJ2-1	TRBV5-1	few	TGCGCCAGCAGCCCGGCAAACAATGAGCAGTTCTTC	CASSPANNEQFF
-	TRBJ2-1	TRBV10-3	-	TGTGCCATCAGTGAGTCGGCCCAGGCAGTAGAAGAGCAGTTCTTC	CAISESAQAVEEQFF
TRBD2	TRBJ2-3	TRBV5-4	-	TGTGCCAGCAGCTTGGTGGGGGGGGATACGCAGTATTTT	CASSLVGGDTQYF
TRBD2	TRBJ2-4	TRBV7-9	-	TGTGCCAGCAGCTTTCCTCTAGCGGTTAATTCGGGCATTCAGTACTTC	CASSFPLAVNSGIQYF
-	TRBJ2-3	TRBV4-2	-	TGTGCCAGCAGCCAAGTAACTGTTCATAGCACAGATACGCAGTATTTT	CASSQVTVHSTDTQYF
-	TRBJ2-7	TRBV9	-	TGTGCCAGCAGCGTAGCAGTGGGCCCTGGACGGATCTACGAGCAGTACTTC	CASSVAVGPGRIYEQYF
-	TRBJ1-3	TRBV5-1	-	TGCGCCAGCAGCTTAGGGAACAGGGTCTCTGGAAACACCATATATTTT	CASSLGNRVSGNTIYF